This T cell receptor (beta chain) was recorded in a study of PD-1 blockade in classical Hodgkin lymphoma. Overall study findings and caveats: Those achieving complete response showed baseline diversity like newly diagnosed patients. Individuals who commenced nivolumab within less than 1 year of ASCT were excluded.

Method: immunoSEQ multiplex PCR; TCRdb's copy keeps in-frame clones and lacks some. The data show some 6,900 clones, with about three quarters seen just once and 46% held by the top ten. All patients relapsed after autologous stem cell transplantation, and brentuximab vedotin exposure varied. The CDR3 covers 13 residues. The V gene's germline CDR1 is SQVTM and CDR2 ANQGSEA. The V and J ends lost 1 base and 4 bases respectively, with 10 bases between them. Comments on this clone: Its antigen is currently unknown.

The sequenced sample was peripheral blood mononuclear cells (PBMCs), obtained before the second cycle of nivolumab. The clonotype was recovered from a human donor with classical Hodgkin lymphoma. The rearrangement links TRBV29-1 to TRBJ1-2; unclear D gene. CDR3 amino acids: CSVEVLDAYGYTF. CDR3 nucleotides: TGCAGCGTTGAAGTCCTCGACGCCTATGGCTACACCTTC.